The T cell receptor (beta chain) described here comes from a study of blood T cells in healthy people across ages. This CDR3 has 18 amino acids. Germline V gene sequence: CDR1 SEHNR, CDR2 FQNEAQ (reference sequence). J gave up 6 bases and V 2 bases, and 13 bases lay outside the gene matches. Each sample gave at least 6.5 million isolated PBMCs. The extraction recovered at least 6 micrograms of total RNA per sample. The table lists this clonotype with a few counts. Primers used in a second PCR of roughly 7 to 11 cycles were a sample-barcoded 5' primer and a J-beta primer mix. The authors tagged each cDNA molecule using a template-switch adaptor with 12 random nucleotides. TCRdb reprocessed the 5' RACE reads via MiXCR and lists one record per CDR3 protein. The sample carries 1.5 million to 2 million distinct CDR3 sequences, around 50% recorded once.

The chain combines TRBV7-9 with TRBJ2-1; 10 bases line up with TRBD1. This receptor was obtained from a woman aged 40 to 50 in good health. Sequencing used blood. The CDR3 bases are TGTGCCAGCAGCTTAAGGCCGAATCCGGGACAGGGGACCAATGAGCAGTTCTTC. Protein product: CASSLRPNPGQGTNEQFF.